A single sample is the source of the 10 T cell receptor beta chains below, sequenced in a study of shared clonotypes between healthy human individuals (dated by TCRdb to 2020 to 2021). For the CD8 naive samples, CD45RO-negative cells were positively selected for CCR7, yielding a CD45RA+CCR7+ population from which TemRA cells were excluded. The method behind the library was the immunoSEQ multiplex PCR assay. Drawn from immuneACCESS, this table holds only the in-frame rearrangements with V and J called that TCRdb kept. Clones are partly lost; checked studies trace under half to an unresolved V gene and leave the rest unexplained. This sample lists roughly 2,000,000 clones; less than 95% were detected once. The ten largest make up more than 0.95% of the sample. The sequenced sample was naive CD8+ T cells sorted from blood. Explained via the paper, the cell subset or site label denotes: CD45RA+CCR7+. These TCRs come from a young man in good health.

Turning to this clone: Different DNA sequences within this sample yield the same CDR3. V and J are TRBV2 and TRBJ1-3; D gene ambiguous. Germline V gives CDR1 SNHLY, CDR2 FYNNEI. The CDR3 is made up of 13 amino acids. V shed 4 bases and J shed 2 bases, with 6 bases lying between them. CDR3 residues: CASSAGAGNTIYF. The DNA of the CDR3 is TGTGCCAGCAGTGCGGGAGCTGGAAACACCATATATTTT.

The CDR3 bases are TGTGCCAGCAGTTCGCCTAACAGGAACTATGGCTACACCTTC. Protein: CASSSPNRNYGYTF. The chain combines TRBV7-9 with TRBJ1-2; tentatively, D is TRBD1 (5 bases). Per germline, CDR1 SEHNR and CDR2 FQNEAQ (reference sequence). This CDR3 has 14 amino acids. Trimming stripped 6 bases from V and 2 bases from J, with 13 bases between.

The chain is built from TRBV19 and TRBJ1-3, with TRBD1 identical over 7 bases. The V gene end was trimmed by 7 bases and the J gene end by 3 bases; junction bases not matched to a gene: 6. CDR3 length equals 14 residues. CDR1 LNHDA and CDR2 SQIVND come from the germline V gene (reference sequence). This chain's CDR3 is CASMFDRDGNTIYF. The CDR3 nucleotides are TGTGCCAGTATGTTCGACAGGGATGGAAACACCATATATTTT.

The rearrangement joins TRBV19 to TRBJ1-5; perhaps TRBD1 as D (5 bases). The CDR3 has 15 residues. Germline values: CDR1 LNHDA, CDR2 SQIVND (reference sequence). Trimming stripped 5 bases from V and 4 bases from J, with 15 bases between. The chain's CDR3 is CASSPPFEGNQPQHF. CDR3 DNA sequence: TGTGCCAGTAGTCCGCCCTTTGAGGGGAATCAGCCCCAGCATTTT.

The V gene is TRBV7-9, the J gene TRBJ1-4; weak D call: TRBD1 (6 bases). Per the germline V gene, CDR1 is SEHNR and CDR2 is FQNEAQ (reference sequence). With 1 base removed from V and 8 bases from J, the gap between germline ends came to 14 bases. The CDR3 totals 15 residues. The DNA of the CDR3 is TGTGCCAGCAGCTTAGTGGCAGGGGCGGGCGAAAAACTGTTTTTT. This gives the protein CASSLVAGAGEKLFF.

The chain has TRBV7-8 and TRBJ1-5; a weak D match, TRBD1 (5 bases). Germline CDR1 is SGHVS and CDR2 is FQNEAQ. Trimming took off 5 bases at V and 4 bases at J, with 12 bases between the two ends. This CDR3 contains 14 residues. For the CDR3, the DNA is TGTGCCAGCAGCGTCCGGGACCCAAATCAGCCCCAGCATTTT. It codes for CASSVRDPNQPQHF.

The gene calls are TRBV27 and TRBJ2-5, with D unresolved. V was trimmed by 6 bases and J by 5 bases, leaving 13 bases between them. CDR1 and CDR2 from the germline V gene are MNHEY and SMNVEV (reference sequence). The CDR3 length is 13 residues. The CDR3 DNA sequence: TGTGCCAGCAGCCCTATAGCTTGGGAGACCCAGTACTTC. Amino acid sequence: CASSPIAWETQYF.

The chain is built from TRBV11-2 and TRBJ2-7; the D gene is possibly TRBD1 (5 bases). Germline V gene lookup returns CDR1 SGHAT and CDR2 FQNNGV. The germline V and J ends were trimmed by 5 bases and 2 bases, with 10 bases remaining between them. CDR3 length equals 13 residues. In DNA form, the CDR3 reads TGTGCCAGCAGCGAAGGGGCCCCCTACGAGCAGTACTTC. Translation gives CASSEGAPYEQYF. Full variable domain (missing parts from reference TRBV11-2 and TRBJ2-7): EAGVAQSPRYKIIEKRQSVAFWCNPISGHATLYWYQQILGQGPKLLIQFQNNGVVDDSQLPKDRFSAERLKGVDSTLKIQPAKLEDSAVYLCASSEGAPYEQYFGPGTRLTVT.

J is TRBJ1-2 and V is TRBV5-8; TRBD1 aligns across 8 bases. The CDR3 is 16 residues long. Germline CDR1 is SGHTS and CDR2 is YDEGEE. The J segment lost 6 bases and the V segment lost 1 base, leaving 11 bases of the junction unmatched. This chain's CDR3 is CASSLNQGALPDGYTF. The CDR3, as DNA: TGTGCCAGCAGCTTGAACCAGGGGGCGCTTCCTGATGGCTACACCTTC.

This sequence joins TRBV6-1 and TRBJ1-1; D remains unclear. This CDR3 spans 20 amino acids. Germline V gene lookup returns CDR1 MNHNS and CDR2 SASEGT. Trimming removed 2 bases at V and 0 bases at J, with 25 bases between. The CDR3 loop reads CASSELLYALAPTVNTEAFF. CDR3 DNA sequence: TGTGCCAGCAGTGAACTTTTATATGCTTTAGCGCCTACAGTGAACACTGAAGCTTTCTTT.